The T cell receptor beta chain described here comes from a study of cytomegalovirus exposure and HLA in healthy donors. The study's findings and limits: Investigators reported 150 to 200 TCR beta chains as tied to cytomegalovirus.

Trimming took 2 bases from V and 4 from J; bases not matched to a gene: 7. The CDR3 spans 14 residues. Germline V CDR1 and CDR2: GTSNPN, SVGIG (reference sequence). Assay: immunoSEQ multiplex PCR; the TCRdb copy retains only in-frame clones and omits some. This table holds some 350,000 clones, roughly nine tenths found once. As for this clone: Its antigen is still unknown.

The TCR sequence derives from a woman aged 25 to 45 in good health and CMV-seropositive. The sample taken for sequencing was PBMCs. The genes are TRBV30 and TRBJ1-2; 7 bases fit TRBD1. In DNA form, the CDR3 reads TGTGCCTGGAGTCCAGACAGGGAAAGCTATGGCTACACCTTC. Translation gives CAWSPDRESYGYTF.